The rows below give T cell receptor beta chains drawn from one sample of a study of cytomegalovirus exposure and HLA in healthy donors. The table came from immunoSEQ multiplex PCR; TCRdb's copy has only in-frame clones and leaves some out. Here the sample spans around 120,000 clones, over 70% being singletons. The sequencing sample was made of PBMCs. All receptors come from a female donor in good health and CMV-seropositive. The CDR3 runs from the conserved cysteine through the conserved F or W.

v_gene	j_gene	CDR3aa
TRBV2	TRBJ1-6	CASSLTGTSSPLHF
TRBV5-5	TRBJ2-3	CASSLALDTQYF
TRBV9	TRBJ1-1	CASSVDRAASDTEAFF
TRBV2	TRBJ2-5	CASRQSGPPPETQYF
TRBV7-9	TRBJ1-2	CASSLADGDLSF
TRBV7-6	TRBJ1-1	CASSSLQQGRPTEAFF
TRBV19	TRBJ1-6	CASSTLGTGYNSPLHF
TRBV2	TRBJ1-2	CASRGGSGYTF
TRBV5-1	TRBJ2-7	CASSLALGSSYEQYF
TRBV6-6	TRBJ2-3	CASKTSGFTDTQYF
TRBV27	TRBJ1-1	CASRTGGGYTEAFF
TRBV5-4	TRBJ2-3	CASSSQGADTQYF
TRBV27	TRBJ2-2	CATAGQNTGELFF
TRBV19	TRBJ2-1	CATGGVTYNEQFF
TRBV28	TRBJ1-4	CASSPDDRGLFF
TRBV19	TRBJ2-3	CASRENRAPDTQYF
TRBV19	TRBJ1-2	CATRKQGNGYTF
TRBV11-1	TRBJ2-5	CASSQGLAGGRETQYF
TRBV14	TRBJ1-2	CASSPQGYGYTF
TRBV2	TRBJ2-7	CASSTDRGSYEQYF
TRBV6-5	TRBJ1-1	CASRPLTGGTEAFF
TRBV2	TRBJ1-4	CATRGLPGEKLFF
TRBV18	TRBJ2-6	CASSGSEPTSGANVLTF
TRBV5-4	TRBJ2-1	CASSSTGFNEQFF
TRBV28	TRBJ1-4	CASSLPFGVAEKLFF
TRBV7-2	TRBJ2-2	CASSFSGVLMGAGELFF
TRBV30	TRBJ1-1	CAWSVTGWEAFF
TRBV7-9	TRBJ2-7	CASSLEGSVSYEQYF
TRBV30	TRBJ2-5	CAWSHRLAGGFQETQYF
TRBV6-5	TRBJ2-2	CASSYSSRGNTGELFF
TRBV7-2	TRBJ2-7	CASSLGASGGEQYF
TRBV15	TRBJ1-5	CATSRYPTQPQHF
TRBV6-5	TRBJ2-7	CASRRTRDSDYEQYF
TRBV11-2	TRBJ2-7	CASSLWPSPGDEQYF
TRBV7-3	TRBJ2-7	CASSRSGSSDEQYF
TRBV11-2	TRBJ1-1	CASSRDRNTEAFF
TRBV18	TRBJ1-3	CASSPRGDGGSGNTIYF
TRBV5-1	TRBJ1-3	CASSLTGTSGNTIYF
TRBV10-3	TRBJ2-3	CAIRETDRPTDTQYF
TRBV28	TRBJ1-4	CASSLWGADHEKLFF
TRBV7-9	TRBJ1-4	CASSLGGGVDEKLFF
TRBV6-5	TRBJ1-2	CASSYGQGGYGYTF
TRBV7-2	TRBJ1-2	CASSLNSEGYGYTF
TRBV5-1	TRBJ1-6	CASSLDLNGLNSPLHF
TRBV7-9	TRBJ2-2	CASVRNTGELFF
TRBV25-1	TRBJ2-1	CASREDTRGRINEQFF
TRBV6-5	TRBJ2-3	CASNRGDMVDTQYF
TRBV4-2	TRBJ1-2	CASSHRQGVLIGYTF